What follows describes a single TCR beta chain. The antigen is not known. This sample stems from a study of T-cell memory formation after mild COVID-19. General study points: Some responding clones appeared in pre-infection memory, suggesting cross-reactive memory joined.

TCRdb recomputed calls from the 5' RACE reads with MiXCR, one row per CDR3 protein. The table lists roughly 42,000 distinct CDR3 sequences, under 7.5% of them singletons. This receptor was obtained from a man aged 18 to 29 who had mild COVID-19 (a few samples of this study predate the infection). Cell type and time point are not known. The sequencing sample was made of PBMCs or a T cell subset sorted from them (not recorded which).

The CDR3 reads CASSLGGGRRETQYF. As DNA, the CDR3 is TGTGCCAGCAGCTTAGGAGGAGGACGTCGAGAGACCCAGTACTTC. This rearrangement joins TRBV7-2 to TRBJ2-5; tentatively, D is TRBD2 (5 bases). Germline assignment: CDR1 SGHTA and CDR2 FQGNSA. The ends were cut back, 1 base at V and 4 bases at J, with 13 bases in the middle. This CDR3 comprises 15 residues.